This T cell receptor beta chain emerged from a study of T cells in Graves' hyperthyroidism and ophthalmopathy. Authors of the study amplified TCR beta CDR3 regions from RNA transcripts. The HTBI primer set drove a first-round RT-PCR of the TCR CDR3. TCRdb re-called the multiplex PCR reads with MiXCR, one entry per CDR3 protein. The table includes under 700,000 distinct CDR3 sequences, about a sixth detected once. V shed 6 bases, J shed 1 base, and the junction held 16 bases outside the gene matches. CDR3 length equals 17 residues. The germline CDR1 and CDR2 sequences are DFQATT and SNEGSKA (reference sequence). Many counts were recorded for this clonotype.

The J gene is TRBJ2-3, the V gene TRBV20-1, with 7 bases lining up with TRBD1. The clonotype was recovered from a woman aged 18 to 35 with Graves' hyperthyroidism. The sequencing sample was made of blood. CDR3 residues: CSAASRSTGEGTDTQYF. For the CDR3, the DNA is TGCAGTGCCGCAAGTCGCTCAACAGGGGAAGGCACAGATACGCAGTATTTT.